One and the same sample provided the 21 T cell receptor beta chains below, sequenced in a study of metastatic and nonmetastatic thyroid tumors. TCRdb re-called the PCR reads through MiXCR. Of roughly 90,000 clones in the sample, more than 13% were seen once. All patients were treatment-naive before thyroid surgery. Input material: blood. The receptors stem from a female donor with papillary thyroid cancer or a benign thyroid nodule (not recorded which). Some clones in this sample may be carry-over from other donors' samples.

A few counts support this clone. This chain connects TRBV10-2 to TRBJ1-1, with D unresolved. CDR3 length: 15 amino acids. Germline CDR1 WSHSY, CDR2 SAAADI. Trimming pared 4 bases from V and 0 bases from J, leaving 12 bases between. The DNA of the CDR3 is TGCGCCAGCAGTGGGATCCCGACGCTGAACACTGAAGCTTTCTTT. This translates into CASSGIPTLNTEAFF.

This clone was detected many times. The CDR3 spells CASSEYGGGGNTIYF. DNA of the CDR3: TGTGCCAGCAGTGAATATGGGGGCGGCGGAAACACCATATATTTT. The V gene is TRBV25-1, the J gene TRBJ1-3, with D perhaps TRBD1 (6 bases). The CDR3 sequence is 15 residues long. Germline V gives CDR1 MGHDK, CDR2 SYGVNS. Trimming took 0 bases from V and 4 from J, leaving 10 bases between them.

This clone showed up many times. An end of the junction differs from the germline gene, which may be a read error. This rearrangement joins TRBV7-3 to TRBJ2-3; D unclear. The CDR3 consists of 18 residues. Looked up from germline, CDR1 is SGHTA and CDR2 is FQGTGA. CDR3 loop: CASSLTPLPSPTTDTQYF. CDR3 coding DNA: TGTGCCAGCAGCCTAACACCCCTCCCGTCCCCCACCACAGATACGCAGTATTTT.

Turning to this clone: A much larger clone differs by one base, so this may be a read error. The same CDR3 can be traced to other DNA sequences in this sample. The chain links TRBV4-1 to TRBJ2-7, with D perhaps matching TRBD1 (5 bases). The CDR3 totals 14 residues. CDR1 and CDR2 from the germline V gene are MGHRA and YSYEKL. CDR3 amino acids: CASSQVQGSYEQYF. DNA for the CDR3: TGCGCCAGCAGCCAAGTCCAGGGTTCCTACGAGCAATACTTC.

V and J are TRBV7-8 and TRBJ2-7, with 8 bases aligning to TRBD1. The CDR3 sequence is 14 residues long. The V gene end was trimmed by 2 bases and the J gene end by 4 bases; junction bases not matched to a gene: 4. Germline V lookup: CDR1 SGHVS, CDR2 FQNEAQ. In DNA form, the CDR3 reads TGTGCCAGCAGCTTAACCGGGACAGGTTACGAGCAGTACGTC. Protein: CASSLTGTGYEQYV.

This clone was detected ten times or more. CDR3 protein: CASSGFVTGVEKLFF. CDR3 coding DNA: TGTGCCAGCAGTGGCTTCGTCACAGGGGTTGAAAAACTGTTTTTT. The rearrangement uses TRBV6-4 and TRBJ1-4; 7 bases align to TRBD1. Trimming cost V 4 bases and J 7 bases; bases outside gene matches: 9. This CDR3 comprises 15 residues. CDR1 and CDR2 (germline): MRHNA, SNTAGT.

This clone occurred many times. This CDR3 reads CASSLVFSLGYNEQFF. The CDR3 DNA reads TGTGCCAGCAGCTTAGTTTTTTCGCTGGGATACAATGAGCAGTTCTTC. V and J are TRBV7-9 and TRBJ2-1; D remains ambiguous. The V end was cut by 1 base, the J end by 4 bases, with 14 bases between. Per the germline V gene, CDR1 is SEHNR and CDR2 is FQNEAQ (reference sequence). The CDR3 is 16 residues long.

This clone was recorded many times. V usage is TRBV20-1 and J usage is TRBJ1-6; D is unresolved. The V end was cut by 0 bases, the J end by 9 bases, with 6 bases between. The CDR3 totals 12 residues. Germline values: CDR1 DFQATT, CDR2 SNEGSKA (reference sequence). The CDR3, as DNA: TGCAGTGCTAGAGAGGGGATTTCACCCCTCCACTTT. Translating gives CSAREGISPLHF.

This clone was detected only a few times. A much bigger clone sits one base away, suggesting this may be a read error. The chain couples TRBV9 to TRBJ1-2, with no clear D. Trimming removed 0 bases at V and 8 bases at J, with 14 bases between. The CDR3 sequence is 14 residues long. Germline V gives CDR1 SGDLS, CDR2 YYNGEE. The CDR3 DNA is TGTGCCAGCAGCGTAGTTGGACCCCAGGCGGGCTACACCTTC. It encodes CASSVVGPQAGYTF.

Concerning this clone: A much larger clone is a single base away; this may be a read error. The chain couples TRBV20-1 to TRBJ2-1; D gene ambiguous. Between the trimmed V and J ends, which lost 6 bases and 5 bases, there was a span of 11 bases. The CDR3 is 12 residues long. Germline V gene sequence: CDR1 DFQATT, CDR2 SNEGSKA (reference sequence). The DNA for the CDR3 is TGCAGTGCGGCCAGGACCCACAATGAGCAGTTCTTC. Encoded protein: CSAARTHNEQFF.

In this sample, this clone turned up a few times. A single base separates this from a much larger clone, so it may be a read error. The chain links TRBV27 to TRBJ2-1; perhaps TRBD2 as D (7 bases). Trimming pared 8 bases from V and 8 bases from J, leaving 19 bases between. The CDR3 is 14 amino acids. The germline gives CDR1 MNHEY, CDR2 SMNVEV (reference sequence). The CDR3 protein is CASGRDKGFDEQFF. CDR3 DNA sequence: TGTGCCAGCGGGAGGGACAAGGGGTTCGATGAGCAGTTCTTC.

This clone was detected ten times or more. The CDR3 region is CASRRTSGQEEQYF. The CDR3 DNA reads as TGCGCCAGCAGGCGGACGTCCGGACAGGAAGAGCAGTACTTC. J is TRBJ2-7 and V is TRBV5-1, with 7 bases identical to TRBD1. V gave up 5 bases and J gave up 7 bases; unmatched junction bases: 12. The CDR3 is made up of 14 amino acids. Looked up from germline, CDR1 is SGHRS and CDR2 is YFSETQ.

Remarks on this clone: One end of the junction varies from germline; a read error may be responsible. The chain couples TRBV28 to TRBJ1-2; 9 bases match TRBD1. This CDR3 has 14 amino acids. Looked up from germline, CDR1 is MDHEN and CDR2 is SYDVKM. In DNA, the CDR3 is TGTGCCAGCAGCACTCCGGGACAGGGTAATGGCTACATATTC. Its translation: CASSTPGQGNGYIF.

Note on this clone: A much larger clonotype is one base distant, so this may be a read error. The same CDR3 is also encoded by other DNA sequences in this sample. The chain has TRBV9 and TRBJ2-7; TRBD2 is a possible D gene (6 bases). Trimming shortened V by 6 bases and J by 7 bases, and 20 bases separated the two germline ends. The CDR3 extends over 14 amino acids. CDR1 and CDR2 (germline): SGDLS, YYNGEE. In DNA form, the CDR3 reads TGTGCCAGCAATCCGGGGGAATATCTGGGGGAGCAGTACTTC. It yields the protein CASNPGEYLGEQYF.

The table lists this clone with a few counts. A much larger clone is a single base away; this may be a read error. This sample also contains other DNA sequences that code for the same CDR3. The V gene is TRBV2, the J gene TRBJ2-2; tentatively, D is TRBD1 (5 bases). The ends were cut back, 7 bases at V and 2 bases at J, with 14 bases in the middle. The CDR3 runs to 15 residues. Germline lookup yields CDR1 SNHLY and CDR2 FYNNEI. CDR3 coding DNA: TGTGCCAGCACCCCAGGGCGAGCTAACACCGGGGAGCTGTTTTTT. This sequence encodes CASTPGRANTGELFF.

There are a few counts of this clone. This clone may be a read error of a much larger clone one base away. Distinct nucleotide sequences in the sample also encode this CDR3. This chain connects TRBV15 to TRBJ2-3; TRBD1 or TRBD2 may be the D gene (5 bases each). V lost 6 bases, J lost 8 bases, and 21 bases lay in between. The V gene's germline CDR1 is LNHNV and CDR2 YYDKDF (reference sequence). The length of the CDR3 is 15 residues. CDR3 region: CATSPGLAGGSTQYF. CDR3 DNA sequence: TGTGCCACCAGTCCTGGGCTAGCTGGGGGATCTACGCAGTATTTT.

A few counts support this clone. The junction departs from the called germline gene at one end, perhaps through a read error. The chain has TRBV12-3 or TRBV12-4 and TRBJ2-1; D might be TRBD1 (6 bases). This CDR3 has 13 residues. As DNA, the CDR3 is TGTGCCAGCAGGGACAGCTCCTACAATAAGCAGTTCTTC. As protein: CASRDSSYNKQFF.

In its sample, this clone was seen many times. The gene calls are TRBV7-9 and TRBJ1-2, with TRBD1 matching 7 bases. CDR3 length: 14 amino acids. V lost 4 bases and J lost 4; bases outside the gene matches: 6. Germline lookup yields CDR1 SEHNR and CDR2 FQNEAQ (reference sequence). As DNA, the CDR3 is TGTGCCAGCAGCTCAGACAGGGAAGTCTATGGCTACACCTTC. This sequence encodes CASSSDREVYGYTF. The entire variable domain, with the rest obtained from reference TRBV7-9 and TRBJ1-2, is as follows: DTGVSQNPRHKITKRGQNVTFRCDPISEHNRLYWYRQTLGQGPEFLTYFQNEAQLEKSRLLSDRFSAERPKGSFSTLEIQRTEQGDSAMYLCASSSDREVYGYTFGSGTRLTVV.

The table lists this clone with many counts. The chain has TRBV10-3 and TRBJ2-5; 10 nucleotides agree with TRBD2. CDR1 ENHRY and CDR2 SYGVKD come from the germline V gene. V was clipped by 3 bases and J by 4 bases; unmatched bases: 11. The CDR3 consists of 17 residues. CDR3 sequence reads: CAISERGSGGATETQYF. Written as DNA, the CDR3 is TGTGCCATCAGTGAAAGGGGGAGCGGGGGGGCCACAGAGACCCAGTACTTC.

This clone was observed many times. It may be a read error: a sequence one base away is much more abundant. This chain uses TRBV6-1 with TRBJ2-7; possibly TRBD2 for D (6 bases). CDR1 and CDR2 (germline): MNHNS, SASEGT. The CDR3 spans 11 residues. With 5 bases removed from V and 9 bases from J, the gap between germline ends came to 11 bases. The CDR3 DNA reads TGTGCCAGCAGTCGGAGGGGCGGGCAGTACTTC. It codes for CASSRRGGQYF.

This clone showed up many times. This chain joins TRBV2 and TRBJ2-7, with 7 bases that match TRBD2. Germline V gene sequence: CDR1 SNHLY, CDR2 FYNNEI. With 6 bases clipped from V and 3 bases from J, the junction kept 11 bases outside the gene matches. This CDR3 is built from 15 residues. DNA for the CDR3: TGTGCCAGCAGGCGCACTAGCGCGGGGGTCTACGAGCAGTACTTC. It yields the protein CASRRTSAGVYEQYF.